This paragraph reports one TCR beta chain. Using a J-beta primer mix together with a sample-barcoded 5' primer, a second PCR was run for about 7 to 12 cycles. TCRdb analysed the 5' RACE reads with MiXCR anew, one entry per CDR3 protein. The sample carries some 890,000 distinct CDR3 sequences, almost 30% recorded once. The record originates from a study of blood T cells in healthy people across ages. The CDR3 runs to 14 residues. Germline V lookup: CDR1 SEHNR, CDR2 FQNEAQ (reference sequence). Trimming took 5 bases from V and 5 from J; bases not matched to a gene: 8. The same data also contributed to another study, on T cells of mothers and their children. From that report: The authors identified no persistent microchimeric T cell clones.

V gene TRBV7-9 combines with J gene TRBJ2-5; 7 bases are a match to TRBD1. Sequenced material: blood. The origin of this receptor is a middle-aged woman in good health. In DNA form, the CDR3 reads TGTGCCAGCAGCCAAGGACAGGCCGGGGAGACCCAGTACTTC. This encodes CASSQGQAGETQYF.